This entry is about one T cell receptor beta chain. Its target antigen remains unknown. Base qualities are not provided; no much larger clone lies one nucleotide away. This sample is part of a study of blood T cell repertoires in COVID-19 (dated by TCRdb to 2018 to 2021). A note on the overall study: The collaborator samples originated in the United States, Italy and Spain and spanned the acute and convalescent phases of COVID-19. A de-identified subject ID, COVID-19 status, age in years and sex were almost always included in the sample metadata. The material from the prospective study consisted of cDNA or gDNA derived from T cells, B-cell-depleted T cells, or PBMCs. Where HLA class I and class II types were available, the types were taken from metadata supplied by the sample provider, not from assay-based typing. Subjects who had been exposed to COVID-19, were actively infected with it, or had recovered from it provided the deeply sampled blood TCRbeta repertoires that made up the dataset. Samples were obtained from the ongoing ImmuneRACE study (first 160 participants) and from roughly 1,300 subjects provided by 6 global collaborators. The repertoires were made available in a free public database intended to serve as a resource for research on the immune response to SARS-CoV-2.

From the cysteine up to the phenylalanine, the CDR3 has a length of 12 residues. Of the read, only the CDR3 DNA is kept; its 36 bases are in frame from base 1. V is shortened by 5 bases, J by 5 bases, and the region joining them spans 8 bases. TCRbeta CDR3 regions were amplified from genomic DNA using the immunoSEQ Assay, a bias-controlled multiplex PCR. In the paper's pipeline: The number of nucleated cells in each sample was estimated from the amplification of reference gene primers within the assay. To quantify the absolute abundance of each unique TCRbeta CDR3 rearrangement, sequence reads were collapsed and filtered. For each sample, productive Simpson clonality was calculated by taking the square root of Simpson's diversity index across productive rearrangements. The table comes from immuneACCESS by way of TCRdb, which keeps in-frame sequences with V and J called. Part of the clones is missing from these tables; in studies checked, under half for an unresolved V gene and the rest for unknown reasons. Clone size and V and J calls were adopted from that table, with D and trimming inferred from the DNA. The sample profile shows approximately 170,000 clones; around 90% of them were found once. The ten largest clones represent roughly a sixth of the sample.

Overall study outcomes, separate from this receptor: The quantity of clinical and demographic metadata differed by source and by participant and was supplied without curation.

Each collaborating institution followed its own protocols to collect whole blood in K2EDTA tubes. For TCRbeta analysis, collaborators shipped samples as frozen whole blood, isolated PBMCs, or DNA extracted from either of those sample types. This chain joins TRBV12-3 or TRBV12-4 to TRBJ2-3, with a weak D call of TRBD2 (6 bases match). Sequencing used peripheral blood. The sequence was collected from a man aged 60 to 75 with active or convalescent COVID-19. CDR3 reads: CASSPGGDTQYF. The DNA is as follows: TGTGCCAGCAGTCCCGGGGGAGATACGCAGTATTTT.